Listed here are 2 T cell receptor beta chains from one sample, sequenced in a study of blood T cell repertoires in COVID-19. Repertoires were generated with immunoSEQ multiplex PCR, while TCRdb's copy carries only in-frame clones and drops some. The sample includes some 320,000 clones, roughly 90% of them seen just once. The sample taken for sequencing was peripheral blood. The receptors come from a woman in her twenties or thirties with COVID-19, enrolled during active disease.

V is TRBV6-7 and J is TRBJ2-7; D call uncertain. TRBV6-7 is recorded as an ORF, its role being uncertain. With 2 bases removed from V and 3 bases from J, the gap between germline ends came to 14 bases. This CDR3 has 15 amino acids. CDR3 amino acids: CASSYPKRHSYEQYF. CDR3 bases: TGTGCCAGCAGTTACCCCAAACGCCACAGCTACGAGCAGTACTTC.

The chain joins TRBV5-6 to TRBJ2-1, with 8 bases identical to TRBD2. CDR3 length: 14 amino acids. The germline V gene encodes CDR1 SGHDT and CDR2 YYEEEE. Germline trimming cut 3 bases from V and 8 bases from J; bases unmatched to any gene: 7. DNA of the CDR3: TGTGCCAGCAGCTCCGGCGGGGGGCCCGATGAGCAGTTCTTC. Amino acids: CASSSGGGPDEQFF.